The T cell receptor beta chain under discussion was sequenced for a study of cytomegalovirus exposure and HLA in healthy donors (dated by TCRdb to the late 2010s). Context from the whole study: According to a later analysis, the approximately 120 validation repertoires were produced on the same platform as the roughly 720 repertoires of the first cohort. In addition to the first cohort of around 670 subjects, a separate validation cohort of approximately 110 different subjects was used. The study combined high-throughput TCR immunosequencing, statistical association of individual TCRs with disease status, and machine learning to predict cytomegalovirus infection status. The study aimed to test whether cataloging public T cell receptors could reveal signatures of past pathogen exposure.

The library was made by the immunoSEQ multiplex PCR assay. As for the original processing: A statistical classification framework was built for diagnosing cytomegalovirus status from the catalog of TCR beta chain sequences. Here the immuneACCESS table is served through TCRdb, limited to in-frame sequences with V and J called. Missing clones are a known gap in these copies; in checked studies unresolved V genes cover under half, and the rest lacks a known reason. D and trimming were read from the DNA, whereas the V and J calls and clone size are those reported in that table. The sample data list roughly 73,000 clones, and approximately 96% of these were observed just once. The ten largest make up about 3.5% of the sample. The donors were included in the validation cohort of 130 or so subjects, a group kept apart from the roughly 670-subject first cohort. General study outcomes and caveats: In vitro tests confirmed that three of the cytomegalovirus-associated TCR beta chains recognize cytomegalovirus antigens. Most TCR sequences were observed very rarely across donors, whereas some public TCRs were present in many individuals. The study listed 150 to 200 TCR beta chains as associated with cytomegalovirus. A later analysis found that TCRs clustered in the first cohort also tended to co-occur in the 120 validation repertoires, with 94% of cluster scores above 0. A later analysis had no HLA typing for the validation cohort, so co-occurrence there was scored across all 130 or so repertoires. It was suggested by the authors that the approach could potentially be generalized to other disease states and immunological phenotypes. The classifier was reported to diagnose cytomegalovirus status with high specificity and sensitivity in both the original cohort and the validation cohort.

There are 15 amino acids in the CDR3, from cysteine to phenylalanine inclusive. Left in the record is the CDR3 DNA by itself, 45 bases read in frame from the first base. From the germline V gene, CDR1 is SQVTM and CDR2 is ANQGSEA. V is pared back by 5 bases and J by 5 bases, with 21 bases lying between the germline termini. This clone appeared once. Its binding antigen is unknown. Base qualities are not provided; no much larger clone lies one nucleotide away. Sequencing input: PBMCs. The TCR originated in a young man in good health and CMV-seronegative. Here the chain combines TRBV29-1 and TRBJ1-1; 6 matching bases give a weak D call of TRBD1. The CDR3 sequence is CSVFTIQGARTEAFF. The DNA is as follows: TGCAGCGTTTTCACCATACAGGGAGCGAGGACTGAAGCTTTCTTT.